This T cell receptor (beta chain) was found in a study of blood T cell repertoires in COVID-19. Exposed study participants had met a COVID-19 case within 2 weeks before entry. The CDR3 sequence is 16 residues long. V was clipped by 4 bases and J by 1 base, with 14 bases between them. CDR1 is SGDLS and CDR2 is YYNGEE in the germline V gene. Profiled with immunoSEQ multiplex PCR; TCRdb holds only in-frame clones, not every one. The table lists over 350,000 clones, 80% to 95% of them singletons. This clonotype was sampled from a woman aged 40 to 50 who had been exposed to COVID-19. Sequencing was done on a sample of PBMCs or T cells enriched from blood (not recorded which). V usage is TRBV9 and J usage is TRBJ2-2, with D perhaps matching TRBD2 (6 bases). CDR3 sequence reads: CASSPRGSGNTGELFF. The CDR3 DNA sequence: TGTGCCAGCAGCCCCCGGGGTAGCGGGAACACCGGGGAGCTGTTTTTT.